These T cell receptor beta chains were read from a single sample in a study of shared clonotypes between healthy human individuals. TCRdb keeps only in-frame clones here, not all; method: immunoSEQ multiplex PCR. The repertoire holds 2 million to 2.5 million clones, with 85% to 95% as singletons. The sample taken for sequencing was naive CD4+ T cells from PBMCs. The source is a man between 18 and 35 years old in good health. Some clones in this sample may be carry-over from other donors' samples. Each CDR3 is given with its conserved first and last residue. D genes are given only for firm matches. Only some rows state a clone size, as once, few, many or a class for expanded clones.

TRBV10-3	TRBD1	TRBJ1-4	NA	CAISRSGTANEKLFF	TGTGCCATCTCCCGGTCCGGGACAGCTAATGAAAAACTGTTTTTT
TRBV2	TRBD1	TRBJ2-2	NA	CASRRTGSNTGELFF	TGTGCCAGCAGAAGGACAGGGAGTAACACCGGGGAGCTGTTTTTT
TRBV28	NA	TRBJ1-1	NA	CASSPPPGGEVTEAFF	TGTGCCAGCAGTCCCCCCCCGGGGGGGGAGGTGACTGAAGCTTTCTTT
TRBV19	TRBD2	TRBJ2-3	NA	CASSTPGTSGRGDTQYF	TGTGCCAGTAGTACCCCCGGGACTAGCGGGAGAGGGGATACGCAGTATTTT
TRBV18	NA	TRBJ1-1	NA	CASSTMNTEAFF	TGTGCCAGCTCAACGATGAACACTGAAGCTTTCTTT
TRBV7-8	NA	TRBJ1-1	NA	CASSLQGSTEAFF	TGTGCCAGCAGCTTACAGGGGAGCACTGAAGCTTTCTTT
TRBV5-1	NA	TRBJ2-2	NA	CASSLAANTGELFF	TGCGCCAGCAGCTTAGCGGCGAACACCGGGGAGCTGTTTTTT
TRBV2	NA	TRBJ2-1	NA	CASSERWEYNEQFF	TGTGCCAGCAGTGAACGGTGGGAGTACAATGAGCAGTTCTTC
TRBV11-1	TRBD2	TRBJ2-1	NA	CASSLTSSGSWSYNEQFF	TGTGCCAGCAGCTTAACTTCCAGCGGGAGTTGGTCCTACAATGAGCAGTTCTTC
TRBV4-1	TRBD2	TRBJ2-7	NA	CASSPGTQRGYEQYF	TGCGCCAGCAGCCCCGGGACTCAGCGGGGCTACGAGCAGTACTTC
TRBV11-2	NA	TRBJ2-7	NA	CASSLDLSYEQYF	TGTGCCAGCAGCTTAGATCTGTCCTACGAGCAGTACTTC
TRBV5-5	NA	TRBJ2-7	NA	CASSLELYEQYF	TGTGCCAGCAGCTTGGAACTCTACGAGCAGTACTTC
TRBV6-1	NA	TRBJ1-1	NA	CASSDDRGQNTEAFF	TGTGCCAGCAGTGACGACAGAGGACAGAACACTGAAGCTTTCTTT
TRBV5-3	TRBD2	TRBJ2-3	once	CARSGTRHDTQYF	TGTGCCAGAAGCGGGACTAGACACGATACGCAGTATTTT
TRBV7-2	TRBD2	TRBJ2-7	NA	CASRLAGGPYEQYF	TGTGCCAGCAGACTAGCGGGAGGGCCATACGAGCAGTACTTC
TRBV5-1	NA	TRBJ1-4	NA	CASSLVGNHEKLFF	TGCGCCAGCAGCTTGGTGGGGAACCATGAAAAACTGTTTTTT
TRBV5-1	NA	TRBJ2-7	NA	CASSLATGVVYEQYF	TGCGCCAGCAGCTTGGCCACAGGAGTTGTTTACGAGCAGTACTTC
TRBV11-3	NA	TRBJ2-3	NA	CASSLGQSGTDTQYF	TGTGCCAGCAGCTTAGGACAGAGCGGCACAGATACGCAGTATTTT
TRBV5-1	TRBD1	TRBJ2-7	NA	CASSPDRAVYEQYF	TGCGCCAGCAGCCCCGACAGGGCGGTCTACGAGCAGTACTTC
TRBV6-5	TRBD1	TRBJ2-1	NA	CASRIEGASYNEQFF	TGTGCCAGCAGGATAGAGGGGGCCTCCTACAATGAGCAGTTCTTC
TRBV30	NA	TRBJ1-2	NA	CAWSWGGGYTF	TGTGCCTGGAGTTGGGGGGGCGGCTACACCTTC
TRBV5-1	TRBD1	TRBJ2-6	NA	CASSPTGGGSSGANVLTF	TGCGCCAGCAGCCCGACAGGGGGCGGATCTTCTGGGGCCAACGTCCTGACTTTC
TRBV9	TRBD1	TRBJ1-5	few	CASSVEGRGGNQPQHF	TGTGCCAGCAGCGTAGAGGGCAGGGGGGGGAATCAGCCCCAGCATTTT
TRBV5-1	TRBD2	TRBJ2-1	NA	CASTLALSSYNEQFF	TGCGCCAGCACACTAGCGTTGAGCTCCTACAATGAGCAGTTCTTC
TRBV6-5	NA	TRBJ2-7	NA	CASSRMRSSYEQYF	TGTGCCAGCAGTAGGATGAGAAGCTCCTACGAGCAGTACTTC
TRBV18	TRBD1	TRBJ2-5	NA	CASSPDRAQETQYF	TGTGCCAGCTCACCGGACAGGGCACAAGAGACCCAGTACTTC
TRBV5-5	TRBD1	TRBJ2-7	NA	CASTLHPGQGNYEQYF	TGTGCCAGCACCCTCCACCCGGGACAGGGGAACTACGAGCAGTACTTC
TRBV4-1	TRBD2	TRBJ2-3	NA	CASSQAKIGLAGGTDTQYF	TGCGCCAGCAGCCAAGCCAAGATTGGTCTAGCGGGAGGGACAGATACGCAGTATTTT
TRBV29-1	NA	TRBJ2-1	NA	CSVNGPGLNRNEQFF	TGCAGCGTTAACGGACCGGGACTCAATAGAAATGAGCAGTTCTTC
TRBV11-2	NA	TRBJ2-7	once	CASSRSSEQYF	TGTGCCAGCAGCCGGTCCTCCGAGCAGTACTTC
TRBV7-9	NA	TRBJ2-1	once	CASSLVGGGEQFF	TGTGCCAGCAGCTTAGTTGGGGGCGGTGAGCAGTTCTTC
TRBV7-9	TRBD2	TRBJ2-7	once	CASSHGLAGDEQYF	TGTGCCAGCAGCCACGGACTAGCGGGAGATGAGCAGTACTTC
TRBV12-1	NA	TRBJ2-7	NA	CASSPEPDSSYEQYF	TGTGCCAGCAGCCCCGAACCCGATAGCTCCTACGAGCAGTACTTC
TRBV5-5	TRBD1	TRBJ1-2	NA	CASSLGTGQGYTF	TGTGCCAGCAGCTTAGGGACAGGGCAGGGCTACACCTTC
TRBV5-1	NA	TRBJ1-1	NA	CASSLASAGTEAFF	TGCGCCAGCAGCTTGGCCAGTGCCGGCACTGAAGCTTTCTTT
TRBV27	NA	TRBJ1-4	NA	CASSHTVHNEKLFF	TGTGCCAGCAGCCACACAGTACATAATGAAAAACTGTTTTTT
TRBV7-2	NA	TRBJ2-3	NA	CASSPPWGVSTDTQYF	TGTGCCAGCAGCCCCCCTTGGGGAGTGAGCACAGATACGCAGTATTTT
TRBV19	TRBD1	TRBJ2-2	NA	CASSRQGATGTGELFF	TGTGCCAGTAGCAGACAGGGGGCCACGGGCACCGGGGAGCTGTTTTTT
TRBV2	NA	TRBJ1-1	once	CASSLWENTEAFF	TGTGCCAGCAGTCTTTGGGAGAACACTGAAGCTTTCTTT
TRBV7-9	NA	TRBJ2-7	NA	CASSSDWGVNEQYF	TGTGCCAGCAGCTCTGATTGGGGCGTCAACGAGCAGTACTTC
TRBV18	NA	TRBJ2-7	NA	CASSPLRSYEQYF	TGTGCCAGCTCACCGTTGAGGTCCTACGAGCAGTACTTC
TRBV5-1	NA	TRBJ2-3	NA	CASSLQWGWLTDTQYF	TGCGCCAGCAGCTTGCAATGGGGGTGGCTCACAGATACGCAGTATTTT
TRBV5-1	TRBD1	TRBJ1-2	NA	CASSPQGGEANYGYTF	TGCGCCAGCAGTCCGCAGGGGGGCGAGGCTAACTATGGCTACACCTTC
TRBV11-2	NA	TRBJ2-2	NA	CASSRPGHNTGELFF	TGTGCCAGCAGCCGACCGGGACATAACACCGGGGAGCTGTTTTTT
TRBV9	NA	TRBJ2-7	NA	CASSVGISYEQYF	TGTGCCAGCAGCGTAGGCATCTCCTACGAGCAGTACTTC
TRBV2	TRBD2	TRBJ2-5	NA	CGSGRWETQYF	TGCGGAAGCGGGAGGTGGGAGACCCAGTACTTC
TRBV15	NA	TRBJ2-7	NA	CATSQGGQYEQYF	TGTGCCACCAGCCAGGGCGGTCAGTACGAGCAGTACTTC
TRBV4-2	TRBD1	TRBJ1-4	NA	CASSQAVFSGQDGWNEKLFF	TGTGCCAGCAGCCAAGCCGTCTTTTCGGGACAGGACGGGTGGAATGAAAAACTGTTTTTT
TRBV5-8	NA	TRBJ2-3	NA	CASSLGGSTDTQYF	TGTGCCAGCAGCTTGGGCGGGAGCACAGATACGCAGTATTTT
TRBV5-4	NA	TRBJ1-2	NA	CASSRAELGNYGYTF	TGTGCCAGCAGCCGGGCGGAGTTAGGGAACTATGGCTACACCTTC